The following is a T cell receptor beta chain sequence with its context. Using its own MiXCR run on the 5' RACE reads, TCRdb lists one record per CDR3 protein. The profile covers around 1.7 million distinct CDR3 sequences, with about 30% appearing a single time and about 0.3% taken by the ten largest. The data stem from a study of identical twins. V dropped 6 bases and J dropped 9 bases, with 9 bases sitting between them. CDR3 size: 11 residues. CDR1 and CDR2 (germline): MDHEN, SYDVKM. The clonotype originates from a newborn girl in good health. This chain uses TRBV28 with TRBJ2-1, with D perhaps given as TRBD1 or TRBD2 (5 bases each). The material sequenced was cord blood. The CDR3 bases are TGTGCCAGCAGCACCGGGGCTGAGCAGTTCTTC. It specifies CASSTGAEQFF. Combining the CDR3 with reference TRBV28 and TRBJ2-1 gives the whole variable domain DVKVTQSSRYLVKRTGEKVFLECVQDMDHENMFWYRQDPGLGLRLIYFSYDVKMKEKGDIPEGYSVSREKKERFSLILESASTNQTSMYLCASSTGAEQFFGPGTRLTVL.